Below are 9 T cell receptor beta chains sequenced from a single sample in a study of T cell repertoires in cytomegalovirus infection. No cognate antigen is known for these TCRs. One entry per CDR3 protein results from TCRdb running MiXCR on the reads. This table has about 900,000 distinct CDR3 sequences, approximately 31% appearing once. Sequenced material: cultured CD8+ T cells from PBMCs, taken from culture after CMV antigen stimulation. Receptors originate from a human donor in good health (CMV status not recorded). Some clones in this sample may be carry-over from other donors' samples.

The chain couples TRBV6-6 to TRBJ1-5; D might be TRBD1 (5 bases). From germline, CDR1 is MNHNY and CDR2 SVGAGI (reference sequence). The CDR3 covers 17 residues. Trimming stripped 5 bases from V and 0 bases from J, with 17 bases between. The CDR3 sequence is CASSPPGEGYSNQPQHF. Written as DNA, the CDR3 is TGTGCCAGCAGTCCGCCCGGGGAGGGGTATAGCAATCAGCCCCAGCATTTT.

DNA for the CDR3: TGTGCCAGCAGTTACGAGTCGAGGAGGGATAGGGAAAAACTGTTTTTT. It encodes CASSYESRRDREKLFF. The chain employs TRBV6-6 and TRBJ1-4; D not resolved. The CDR3 sequence is 16 residues long. V gave up 2 bases and J gave up 8 bases, with 18 bases separating them. Per germline, CDR1 MNHNY and CDR2 SVGAGI (reference sequence).

V gene TRBV4-2 combines with J gene TRBJ2-5; the D gene is possibly TRBD2 (5 bases). The CDR3 covers 15 residues. The germline gives CDR1 LGHNA, CDR2 YNFKEQ. V shed 8 bases and J shed 5 bases, with 21 bases lying between them. CDR3 region: CASGEPGSWVETQYF. As DNA, the CDR3 is TGTGCCAGCGGCGAGCCTGGGAGCTGGGTGGAGACCCAGTACTTC.

The table lists this clonotype with many counts. This chain connects TRBV7-8 to TRBJ2-5; D is perhaps TRBD1 (5 bases). Germline CDR1 SGHVS, CDR2 FQNEAQ. This CDR3 is built from 13 residues. V was trimmed by 6 bases and J by 2 bases, leaving 10 bases between them. This CDR3 is CASRPRQQETQYF. The CDR3 nucleotides are TGTGCCAGCAGACCGCGACAGCAAGAGACCCAGTACTTC.

This clonotype was found many times. The chain recombines TRBV11-2 with TRBJ1-5, with TRBD1 as a possible D gene (5 bases). The CDR3 totals 15 residues. V was trimmed by 5 bases and J by 3 bases, leaving 14 bases between them. In germline, CDR1 is SGHAT, CDR2 FQNNGV. CDR3 protein: CASSPQGQINQPQHF. The CDR3 coding sequence is TGTGCCAGCAGCCCCCAAGGACAAATCAATCAGCCCCAGCATTTT.

This chain links TRBV28 with TRBJ2-1; D possibly matches TRBD1 or TRBD2 (5 bases each). The germline V gene encodes CDR1 MDHEN and CDR2 SYDVKM. V gave up 6 bases and J gave up 4 bases, with 19 bases separating them. The CDR3 sequence is 16 residues long. Here the CDR3 DNA reads TGTGCCAGCAGGATTCCGGGGCATTCCTCTTACAATGAGCAGTTCTTC. This encodes CASRIPGHSSYNEQFF. The full variable domain, its missing parts supplied by reference TRBV28 and TRBJ2-1, is DVKVTQSSRYLVKRTGEKVFLECVQDMDHENMFWYRQDPGLGLRLIYFSYDVKMKEKGDIPEGYSVSREKKERFSLILESASTNQTSMYLCASRIPGHSSYNEQFFGPGTRLTVL.

This clonotype was counted between two and nine times. The chain carries TRBV7-6 and TRBJ2-7; 10 bases line up with TRBD1. After removal of 5 bases from V and 5 bases from J, the junction contained 9 bases not matched to a gene. Germline CDR1 and CDR2: SGHVS and FNYEAQ. This CDR3 comprises 15 residues. The DNA for the CDR3 is TGTGCCAGCAGCCCCCGGACAGGGGGTCCCGACGAGCAGTACTTC. This sequence encodes CASSPRTGGPDEQYF.

The chain links TRBV6-2 or TRBV6-3 to TRBJ1-6; the match to TRBD1 covers 7 bases. J lost 3 bases, V lost 6 bases, and 8 bases had no gene match. The CDR3 totals 16 residues. From germline, CDR1 is MNHEY and CDR2 SVGEGT. The DNA of the CDR3 is TGTGCCAGCAGACCCGAGGGGGCCGTCTATAATTCACCCCTCCACTTT. This sequence encodes CASRPEGAVYNSPLHF.

The J gene is TRBJ2-1, the V gene TRBV19, with TRBD2 matching 14 bases. Germline V gene sequence: CDR1 LNHDA, CDR2 SQIVND (reference sequence). V gave up 4 bases and J gave up 10 bases; unmatched junction bases: 9. CDR3 length: 16 residues. DNA of the CDR3: TGTGCCAGTAGTAATCGACTAGCGGGGGGGGGAGGGGAGCAGTTCTTC. It yields the protein CASSNRLAGGGGEQFF.